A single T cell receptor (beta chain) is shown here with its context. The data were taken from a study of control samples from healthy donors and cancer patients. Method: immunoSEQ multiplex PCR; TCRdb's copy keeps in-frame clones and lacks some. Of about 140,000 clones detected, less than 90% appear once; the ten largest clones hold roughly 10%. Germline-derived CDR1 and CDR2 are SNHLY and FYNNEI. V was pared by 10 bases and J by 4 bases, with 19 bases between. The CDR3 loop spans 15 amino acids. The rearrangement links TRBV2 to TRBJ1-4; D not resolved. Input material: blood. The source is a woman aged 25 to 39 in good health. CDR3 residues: CATQPGRTFNEKLFF. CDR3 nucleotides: TGTGCCACGCAACCCGGACGGACTTTTAATGAAAAACTGTTTTTT.